These 16 T cell receptor beta chains originate from one sample sequenced in a study of regulatory T cells in long-lasting Graves disease (dated by TCRdb to about 2021). The time point label here, explained by the study, means: newly diagnosed GD, antithyroid drugs for less than 3 months. RNA was extracted from PBMCs in TRIzol for both TCR sequencing and RNA sequencing. The method behind the library was multiplex PCR. The data were produced on an Illumina HiSeq 4000. To build TCR beta libraries, CDR3 regions were amplified by Arm-PCR using iRepertoire HTBI primers. The public reads were run again by TCRdb, first through fastp at Q25 and then through MiXCR, and only productive beta chains were kept. Each CDR3 protein appears once, grouped with its most common genes and DNA. Recorded for this sample are roughly 260,000 distinct CDR3 sequences; 15% to 20% of them occurred a single time. The ten largest clones take up 14% of the sample.

The same data also contributed to another study, on T cells in Graves' hyperthyroidism and ophthalmopathy.

The input for sequencing was peripheral blood mononuclear cells (PBMCs), taken at new diagnosis, from a patient treated with antithyroid drugs. These receptors came from a woman in her twenties or thirties with Graves disease. Donor details come from another sample of the same person, matched by shared clones.

This clonotype came up a few times. CDR3 nucleotides: TGCAGTGCTAGAGTCGAGAGACCGCAGTATTTT. It codes for CSARVERPQYF. This rearrangement joins TRBV20-1 to TRBJ2-3; D is uncertain. CDR3 length equals 11 residues. Trimming removed 1 base from V and 10 bases from J, with 9 bases in between. From germline, CDR1 is DFQATT and CDR2 SNEGSKA (reference sequence).

This clonotype was observed at least ten times. The rearrangement joins TRBV6-1 to TRBJ2-1, with D uncertain. In germline, CDR1 is MNHNS, CDR2 SASEGT. Trimming shortened V by 4 bases and J by 8 bases, and 6 bases separated the two germline ends. This CDR3 comprises 11 residues. The CDR3 reads CASSVKHEQFF. The CDR3 nucleotides read TGTGCCAGCAGTGTCAAGCATGAGCAGTTCTTC.

Here the CDR3 reads CASTPTPDSYGYTF. The CDR3 DNA sequence: TGTGCCAGTACCCCCACCCCGGACAGCTATGGCTACACCTTC. The rearrangement joins TRBV19 to TRBJ1-2; the D gene is possibly TRBD1 (6 bases). V dropped 7 bases and J dropped 4 bases, with 16 bases sitting between them. CDR1 is LNHDA, CDR2 SQIVND, per germline (reference sequence). The CDR3 loop spans 14 amino acids.

This clonotype occurred many times. The gene calls are TRBV3-1 and TRBJ1-1, with no clear D. The V gene's germline CDR1 is LGHDT and CDR2 YNNKEL (reference sequence). The CDR3 covers 11 residues. Trimming cost V 1 base and J 7 bases, with 4 bases left between them. In DNA, the CDR3 is TGTGCCAGCAGCCAAGGAGGTGAAGCTTTCTTT. Encoded protein: CASSQGGEAFF. The full variable domain, with the rest looked up from reference TRBV3-1 and TRBJ1-1, is DTAVSQTPKYLVTQMGNDKSIKCEQNLGHDTMYWYKQDSKKFLKIMFSYNNKELIINETVPNRFSPKSPDKAHLNLHINSLELGDSAVYFCASSQGGEAFFGQGTRLTVV.

This chain uses TRBV4-1 with TRBJ1-5, with D tentatively TRBD1 (6 bases). Germline V gives CDR1 MGHRA, CDR2 YSYEKL. The CDR3 runs 17 residues. Trimming stripped 0 bases from V and 0 bases from J, with 12 bases between. For the CDR3, the DNA is TGCGCCAGCAGCCAAGATCGGGAGGACAGTAGCAATCAGCCCCAGCATTTT. It is translated as CASSQDREDSSNQPQHF.

Comment on this clonotype: A clone one base away is much larger, so this may be a read error. Without the conserved terminal phenylalanine or tryptophan, this CDR3 likely stems from a read error. V gene TRBV7-8 combines with J gene TRBJ2-7, with a possible D match to TRBD1 (5 bases). From germline, CDR1 is SGHVS and CDR2 FQNEAQ. The CDR3 is 18 amino acids. V shed 6 bases and J shed 3 bases, with 27 bases lying between them. CDR3 in amino acids: CASSRIMGLTADHYEQYL. As DNA, the CDR3 is TGTGCCAGCAGTCGGATCATGGGGCTCACAGCTGATCACTACGAGCAGTACCTC.

This clonotype was observed a single time. This may be a read error, as it is one base from a much larger clone. The chain joins TRBV6-2 or TRBV6-3 to TRBJ2-7; TRBD1 might be the D (6 bases). Germline CDR1 reads MNHEY; CDR2 reads SVGEGT. V dropped 2 bases and J dropped 6 bases, with 17 bases sitting between them. The CDR3 is 15 amino acids. The CDR3 DNA is TGTGCCAGCAGTTACCTACAGGGTACCACCTGCGAGCAGTACTTC. Translating gives CASSYLQGTTCEQYF.

Ten or more counts support this clonotype. V gene TRBV3-1 combines with J gene TRBJ2-7; TRBD2 matches at 7 bases. This CDR3 comprises 15 residues. The V and J ends lost 2 bases and 2 bases, in that order; junction bases with no gene match: 6. The germline CDR1 and CDR2 sequences are LGHDT and YNNKEL (reference sequence). The CDR3: CASSQNRGEAYEQYF. The CDR3 DNA reads as TGTGCCAGCAGCCAAAATCGGGGGGAGGCCTACGAGCAGTACTTC.

This clonotype showed up many times. The J gene is TRBJ1-4, the V gene TRBV14; no firm D call. With 6 bases removed from V and 8 bases from J, the gap between germline ends came to 13 bases. Germline V gives CDR1 SGHDN, CDR2 FVKESK. There are 13 residues in the CDR3. In nucleotides, the CDR3 is TGTGCCAGCAGATGGGCCGGGAGCGAAAAACTGTTTTTT. Translating it yields CASRWAGSEKLFF.

This clonotype was seen repeatedly, ten times or more. Sequence at one end of the junction differs from germline and may be a read error. The V and J genes are TRBV5-1 and TRBJ1-1; D not resolved. The CDR3 consists of 12 residues. Germline V gives CDR1 SGHRS, CDR2 YFSETQ. The CDR3 coding sequence is TGTGCCAGCAGCTTTTCGAACACTGAAGCTTTCTTT. It specifies CASSFSNTEAFF.

Points on this clonotype: A read error is the likely source, as a far larger clone sits one nucleotide away. This chain links TRBV6-2 or TRBV6-3 with TRBJ1-2; D is ambiguous. The CDR3 runs 15 residues. The ends were cut back, 5 bases at V and 3 bases at J, with 16 bases in the middle. The germline CDR1 and CDR2 sequences are MNHEY and SVGEGT. CDR3 sequence reads: CASSEVPSVDYGYTF. The CDR3 DNA reads as TGTGCCAGCAGTGAAGTCCCCAGTGTGGACTATGGCTACACCTTC.

This clonotype was observed once. A clone one base away is much larger, so this may be a read error. The CDR3 DNA follows: TGTGCCAGCAGTCAAGGGACAGGGGGATGGACTGAAGCTTCCTTT. It yields the protein CASSQGTGGWTEASF. This chain links TRBV28 with TRBJ1-1, with 11 bases aligning to TRBD1. This CDR3 comprises 15 residues. Germline CDR1 and CDR2: MDHEN and SYDVKM.

The chain combines TRBV7-2 with TRBJ1-2; maybe TRBD1 (5 bases). The CDR3 contains 15 residues. The germline V and J ends were trimmed by 0 bases and 8 bases, with 16 bases remaining between them. Germline values: CDR1 SGHTA, CDR2 FQGNSA. The chain's CDR3 is CASSLARLRGRGYTF. For the CDR3, the DNA is TGTGCCAGCAGCTTAGCGCGGTTAAGGGGTCGGGGCTACACCTTC.

This clonotype was counted ten times or more. The J gene is TRBJ2-2, the V gene TRBV9; tentatively, D is TRBD1 or TRBD2 (5 bases each). The CDR3 has 14 amino acids. Between the trimmed V and J ends, which lost 0 bases and 4 bases, there was a span of 7 bases. CDR1 SGDLS and CDR2 YYNGEE come from the germline V gene. Written as DNA, the CDR3 is TGTGCCAGCAGCGTAGCTGGGGGCACCGGGGAGCTGTTTTTT. This codes for CASSVAGGTGELFF. The variable domain in full, with the rest retrieved from reference TRBV9 and TRBJ2-2, is DSGVTQTPKHLITATGQRVTLRCSPRSGDLSVYWYQQSLDQGLQFLIQYYNGEERAKGNILERFSAQQFPDLHSELNLSSLELGDSALYFCASSVAGGTGELFFGEGSRLTVL.

This clonotype appeared a few times. As DNA, the CDR3 is TGTGCCAGCAGACTGCCGGGACAACCCTATGGCTACACCTTC. It encodes CASRLPGQPYGYTF. The gene calls are TRBV6-2 or TRBV6-3 and TRBJ1-2; possible D gene TRBD1, 6 bases. Trimming removed 6 bases at V and 4 bases at J, with 15 bases between. This CDR3 is built from 14 residues. Per the germline V gene, CDR1 is MNHEY and CDR2 is SVGEGT.

This clonotype was counted at least ten times. The rearrangement links TRBV18 to TRBJ1-1; D perhaps matches TRBD1 (5 bases). The CDR3 has 12 amino acids. CDR1 and CDR2 from the germline V gene are KGHSH and LQKENI. The V end was cut by 4 bases, the J end by 6 bases, with 9 bases between. The CDR3 protein is CASSQGVPEAFF. The CDR3 DNA reads as TGTGCCAGCTCACAAGGGGTTCCTGAAGCTTTCTTT.